These 10 T cell receptor beta chains were sequenced from one sample in a study of PD-L1 blockade in urothelial cancer. The time point was: peripheral blood 6 weeks after treatment start. Sequenced by immunoSEQ multiplex PCR; TCRdb stores in-frame clones only, minus some. The data show around 110,000 clones, around 93% seen once. The source was PBMCs, collected around atezolizumab (anti-PD-L1) treatment. These receptors all come from a man in his sixties with urothelial cancer.

V usage is TRBV5-1 and J usage is TRBJ1-1; D ambiguous. Trimming took 4 bases from V and 0 from J, leaving 10 bases between them. Germline-derived CDR1 and CDR2 are SGHRS and YFSETQ. CDR3 length: 14 residues. The CDR3 bases are TGCGCCAGCAGCGTCGAGGGTTTGAACACTGAAGCTTTCTTT. Its protein product is CASSVEGLNTEAFF.

V and J are TRBV6-1 and TRBJ1-1, with no clear D. V was clipped by 3 bases and J by 2 bases, with 7 bases between them. CDR3 length equals 13 residues. The germline V gene encodes CDR1 MNHNS and CDR2 SASEGT. CDR3 sequence reads: CASSETPNTEAFF. In DNA, the CDR3 is TGTGCCAGCAGTGAGACACCAAACACTGAAGCTTTCTTT.

The chain combines TRBV6-1 with TRBJ2-7; no clear D. This CDR3 region has 13 residues. V was trimmed by 3 bases and J by 0 bases, leaving 6 bases between them. Germline CDR1 is MNHNS and CDR2 is SASEGT. CDR3 amino acids: CASSEASSYEQYF. CDR3 sequence (DNA): TGTGCCAGCAGTGAGGCTAGCTCCTACGAGCAGTACTTC.

This chain joins TRBV10-3 and TRBJ2-3, with 14 bases fitting TRBD2. The ends lost 6 bases at V and 2 bases at J; junction bases unmatched: 13. The CDR3 has 19 residues. CDR1 is ENHRY, CDR2 SYGVKD, per germline. In DNA form, the CDR3 reads TGTGCCATCAGAGCCATAGGACTAGCGGGGGGTTGGGTCACAGATACGCAGTATTTT. Protein product: CAIRAIGLAGGWVTDTQYF.

The chain has TRBV11-1 and TRBJ2-7, with D unclear. Germline assignment: CDR1 SGHAT and CDR2 FQDESV (reference sequence). V was trimmed by 6 bases and J by 6 bases, leaving 12 bases between them. The CDR3 is made up of 12 amino acids. This chain's CDR3 is CASSSMASEQYF. The CDR3 region has the DNA TGTGCCAGCAGTTCAATGGCCTCCGAGCAGTACTTC.

This chain connects TRBV4-3 to TRBJ2-3, with 8 bases fitting TRBD2. The V segment lost 4 bases and the J segment 2 bases; nucleotides outside the gene matches: 2. This CDR3 is built from 14 residues. The V gene's germline CDR1 is LGHNA and CDR2 YSLEER. The CDR3, as DNA: TGCGCCAGCAGCCCGACTAGCGCCACAGATACGCAGTATTTT. Translating it yields CASSPTSATDTQYF.

This clone was detected only once. The V gene is TRBV30, the J gene TRBJ1-4; no firm D call. The V gene lost 0 bases and the J gene lost 7 bases, with 9 bases spanning the gap. Germline CDR1 and CDR2: GTSNPN and SVGIG (reference sequence). The CDR3 has 13 residues. CDR3 in amino acids: CAWSVRSVEKLFF. The DNA for the CDR3 is TGTGCCTGGAGTGTCCGAAGCGTTGAAAAACTGTTTTTT.

The chain carries TRBV11-2 and TRBJ1-3, with D possibly TRBD1 on 6 matching bases. Trimming stripped 5 bases from V and 4 bases from J, with 12 bases between. The germline gives CDR1 SGHAT, CDR2 FQNNGV. The CDR3 runs 14 residues. CDR3 DNA: TGTGCCAGCAGCCGCGCCGGGACAGGAAACACCATATATTTT. Its protein is CASSRAGTGNTIYF.

The chain couples TRBV9 to TRBJ1-1; D unresolved. Germline CDR1 SGDLS, CDR2 YYNGEE. V dropped 0 bases and J dropped 1 base, with 13 bases sitting between them. CDR3 length equals 16 residues. CDR3 region: CASSVGPPGPNTEAFF. The CDR3 nucleotides read TGTGCCAGCAGCGTAGGCCCACCCGGTCCGAACACTGAAGCTTTCTTT.

This chain links TRBV18 with TRBJ2-2; 13 positions match TRBD2. From germline, CDR1 is KGHSH and CDR2 LQKENI. After removal of 4 bases from V and 9 bases from J, the junction contained 5 bases not matched to a gene. The CDR3 contains 15 residues. The CDR3 DNA is TGTGCCAGCTCACAGGGACTAGCGGGGAACCGGGAGCTGTTTTTT. Protein product: CASSQGLAGNRELFF.